Presented here are 3 T cell receptor beta chains from one specimen sequenced in a study of cytomegalovirus exposure and HLA in healthy donors. Use of 60 Vbeta and 13 Jbeta primers characterized the PCR. Clones were read by immunoSEQ multiplex PCR, and TCRdb kept only the in-frame ones, dropping some. The repertoire has roughly 100,000 clones, over 9% of them found once; the top ten carry approximately 6.1%. The sequencing input was PBMCs. These receptor sequences come from a middle-aged man in good health and CMV-seropositive.

The rearrangement links TRBV7-9 to TRBJ1-3; 8 bases fit TRBD1. Germline CDR1 reads SEHNR; CDR2 reads FQNEAQ (reference sequence). The CDR3 covers 17 residues. V was pared by 1 base and J by 0 bases, with 5 bases of the junction left unmatched. The CDR3 here is CASSLGNQGASGNTIYF. The CDR3 nucleotides are TGTGCCAGCAGCTTAGGAAATCAGGGGGCCTCTGGAAACACCATATATTTT.

The V call is TRBV5-4, the J call TRBJ2-7, with D tentatively TRBD1 (5 bases). Per the germline V gene, CDR1 is SGHNT and CDR2 is YYREEE (reference sequence). V dropped 2 bases and J dropped 5 bases, with 11 bases sitting between them. The CDR3 has 13 amino acids. DNA for the CDR3: TGTGCCAGCAGCTTTGCAGGGAACGACGAGCAGTACTTC. Protein sequence: CASSFAGNDEQYF.

This sequence joins TRBV9 and TRBJ2-3; D unresolved. Germline lookup yields CDR1 SGDLS and CDR2 YYNGEE. With 3 bases removed from V and 2 bases from J, the gap between germline ends came to 16 bases. The CDR3 covers 16 residues. The CDR3, as DNA: TGTGCCAGCAGCGCGGTGATATATCAATCCACAGATACGCAGTATTTT. This codes for CASSAVIYQSTDTQYF.